This T cell receptor (beta chain) was observed in a study of T cell responses to AZD1222 COVID-19 vaccine. Points from the study as a whole: Spike-specific TCR breadth and depth grew following two AZD1222 doses. It was only 6 or 7 AZD1222 recipients who were seropositive at baseline. Possibly, clonal diversity was underestimated; donors were largely white British and included more females.

As concerns this clone: The antigen remains undetermined.

The study pooled second doses at about 4 or about 12 weeks. V gave up 5 bases and J gave up 2 bases; unmatched junction bases: 10. CDR1 SGHTA and CDR2 FQGNSA come from the germline V gene. This CDR3 is 16 amino acids long. Here immunoSEQ multiplex PCR was the method, and the copy in TCRdb shows in-frame clones only, minus some. The profile shows approximately 130,000 clones, 88% of them singletons. The sequencing here drew on peripheral blood, taken 28 days after the second AZD1222 dose. This sequence originates from an adult who received the AZD1222 COVID-19 vaccine. The chain joins TRBV7-2 to TRBJ2-3, with 7 bases identical to TRBD2. The CDR3 DNA reads as TGTGCCAGCAGCCCAACCGGGACTATAAACACAGATACGCAGTATTTT. Translated, it gives CASSPTGTINTDTQYF.